This TCR beta chain was documented in a study of T cells in Graves' hyperthyroidism and ophthalmopathy. Ten or more counts support this clonotype. No antigen is known for it. The germline V gene encodes CDR1 LGHDT and CDR2 YNNKEL (reference sequence). The CDR3 has 13 amino acids. V was clipped by 2 bases and J by 3 bases, with 7 bases between them. Regarding the study as a whole: The authors' 13 V-J model separated ophthalmopathy from stable hyperthyroidism.

Authors of the study amplified TCR beta CDR3 regions from RNA transcripts. Initially, a first-round RT-PCR of the TCR CDR3 employed the HTBI primer set. TCRdb re-derived calls from the multiplex PCR reads in MiXCR, one entry per CDR3 protein. The table lists approximately 620,000 distinct CDR3 sequences, roughly 16% of them singletons. The J gene is TRBJ1-1, the V gene TRBV3-1; TRBD1 is a possible D gene (5 bases). Sequenced material: blood. This TCR derives from a woman in her thirties or forties with Graves' ophthalmopathy. The CDR3 spells CASSQIRDTEAFF. For the CDR3, the DNA is TGTGCCAGCAGCCAAATCAGGGACACTGAAGCTTTCTTT.